This TCR beta chain was identified in a study of CD8+ T cells in alopecia areata. Overall study context: Each day, treated patients took oral tofacitinib twice, at 5 to 10 mg per dose. Study-wide results and limits: Treatment with tofacitinib significantly lowered scalp clonality and reduced expanded CD8+ clones among the top 100. The study found that many expanded lesional clones persisted in scalp and blood during tofacitinib. Normal skin's resident alphabeta T cells are sequenced alongside lesional scalp T cells.

Treatment indicated: oral pan-JAK inhibitor, 5-10 mg twice daily. Lesional scalp punch biopsies and peripheral blood were collected from alopecia areata patients. Extracted RNA was reverse transcribed into cDNA, the sequencing template. Assay: immunoSEQ multiplex PCR; the TCRdb copy retains only in-frame clones and omits some. The sample has about 4,500 clones; around 63% are singletons. This clone turned up a few times. Its antigen is unknown. Sequences were derived from skin, sampled at week 4, from a patient treated with tofacitinib. The clonotype was recovered from a human donor with alopecia areata.

CDR3 coding DNA: TGCGCCAGCAGCGGCGGGGGTTCTGGAAACACCATATATTTT. Amino acid sequence: CASSGGGSGNTIYF. The chain recombines TRBV5-1 with TRBJ1-3, with D possibly matching TRBD1 (5 bases). CDR1 and CDR2 from the germline V gene are SGHRS and YFSETQ. The CDR3 is 14 amino acids. Trimming left V 4 bases short and J 1 base short, with 9 bases between.